The 2 T cell receptor beta chains listed next were all sequenced from one sample in a study of blood T cell repertoires in COVID-19. Only in-frame clones appear in the TCRdb table, and some are missing; sequencing was by immunoSEQ multiplex PCR. The table lists roughly 100,000 clones, approximately 86% of them singletons. The material sequenced was peripheral blood. The origin of the receptors is a man aged 45-65 years with active or convalescent COVID-19.

The chain is built from TRBV3-1 (or the pseudogene TRBV3-2) and TRBJ1-4, with D perhaps TRBD1 (5 bases). The CDR3 is made up of 13 amino acids. Trimming shortened V by 4 bases and J by 16 bases, and 19 bases separated the two germline ends. The V gene's germline CDR1 is LGHDT and CDR2 YNNKEL (reference sequence). CDR3 bases: TGTGCCAGCAGCCCCGGGCCTAGGACATTTCGGTTTTTT. Translating gives CASSPGPRTFRFF.

The CDR3 DNA reads as TGTGCCACCAGTGATTCCCGCTATGGCTACACCTTC. Translating it yields CATSDSRYGYTF. The chain joins TRBV24-1 to TRBJ1-2; D gene unclear. This CDR3 spans 12 amino acids. The V end was cut by 2 bases, the J end by 4 bases, with 4 bases between. Germline values: CDR1 KGHDR, CDR2 SFDVKD.